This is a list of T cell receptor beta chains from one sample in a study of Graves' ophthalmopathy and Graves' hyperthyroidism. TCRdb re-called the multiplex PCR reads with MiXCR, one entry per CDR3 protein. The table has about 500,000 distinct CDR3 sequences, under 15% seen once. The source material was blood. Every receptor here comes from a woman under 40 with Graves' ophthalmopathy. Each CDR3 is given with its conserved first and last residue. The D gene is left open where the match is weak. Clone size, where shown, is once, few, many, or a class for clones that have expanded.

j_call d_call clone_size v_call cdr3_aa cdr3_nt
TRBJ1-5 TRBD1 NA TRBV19 CASTNRQGWNQPQHF TGTGCCAGTACCAATAGACAGGGTTGGAATCAGCCCCAGCATTTT
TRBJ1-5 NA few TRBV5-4 CASSSIQGLYNNQPQHF TGTGCCAGCAGCTCGATACAGGGCCTTTACAACAATCAGCCCCAGCATTTT
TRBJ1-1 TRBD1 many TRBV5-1 CATRDSMNTEAFF TGCGCCACCCGGGACAGCATGAACACTGAAGCTTTCTTT
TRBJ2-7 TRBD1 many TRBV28 CASSPTGGPPYEQYF TGTGCCAGCAGTCCTACAGGGGGCCCTCCCTACGAGCAGTACTTC
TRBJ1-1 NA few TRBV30 CAWSRTNTEAFF TGTGCCTGGAGTCGCACGAACACTGAAGCTTTCTTT
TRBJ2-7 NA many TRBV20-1 CSALIPGFSRYEQYF TGCAGTGCTCTAATCCCGGGATTTTCCCGTTACGAGCAGTACTTC
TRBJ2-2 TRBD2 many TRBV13 CASSLGFAGVSLNTGELFF TGTGCCAGCAGCTTAGGGTTTGCGGGAGTTAGTCTGAACACCGGGGAGCTGTTTTTT
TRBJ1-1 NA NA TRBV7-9 CASSLVEAEACF TGTGCCAGCAGCTTAGTGGAGGCTGAAGCTTGCTTT
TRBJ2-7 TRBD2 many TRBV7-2 CASSLGRVVSYEQYF TGTGCCAGCAGCTTGGGGAGGGTAGTGAGCTACGAGCAGTACTTC
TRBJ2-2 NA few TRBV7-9 CANLEDTNTGELFF TGTGCCAACCTGGAGGACACTAACACCGGGGAGCTGTTTTTT
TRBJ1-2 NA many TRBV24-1 CATSDPRGGRFYGYTF TGTGCCACCAGTGATCCAAGGGGGGGACGCTTCTATGGCTACACCTTC
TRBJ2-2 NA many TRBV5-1 CASSWDLNTGELFF TGCGCCAGCAGCTGGGATCTGAACACCGGGGAGCTGTTTTTT
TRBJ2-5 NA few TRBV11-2 CASSRSPGGETQYF TGTGCCAGCAGCCGTAGTCCCGGAGGAGAGACCCAGTACTTC
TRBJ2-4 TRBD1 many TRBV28 CASRDRGNIKYF TGTGCCAGCAGGGACAGGGGGAACATTAAGTACTTC
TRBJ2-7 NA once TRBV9 CASSLAAGVGYEQYF TGTGCCAGCAGCCTAGCGGCAGGGGTGGGCTACGAGCAGTACTTC
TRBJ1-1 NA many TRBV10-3 CAISERADTEAFF TGTGCCATCAGTGAACGCGCGGACACTGAAGCTTTCTTT
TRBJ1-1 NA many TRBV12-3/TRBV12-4 CASSFSTTVNTEAFF TGTGCCAGCAGTTTCTCTACGACAGTTAACACTGAAGCTTTCTTT
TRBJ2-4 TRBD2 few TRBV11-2 CASSLRGDAKNIKYF TGTGCCAGCAGCTTACGGGGGGACGCCAAAAACATTAAGTACTTC
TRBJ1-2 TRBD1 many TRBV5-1 CASSLGTGAGYTF TGCGCCAGCAGCTTGGGGACAGGGGCAGGCTACACCTTC
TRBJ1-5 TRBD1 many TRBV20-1 CSATGQGNRAPQHF TGCAGTGCTACGGGACAGGGGAATCGTGCGCCCCAGCATTTT
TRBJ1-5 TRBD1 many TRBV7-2 CASSLGQGMDQPQHF TGTGCCAGCAGCTTAGGACAGGGGATGGATCAGCCCCAGCATTTT
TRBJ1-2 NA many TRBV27 CASSQTAYGYTF TGTGCCAGCAGCCAGACAGCCTATGGCTACACCTTC
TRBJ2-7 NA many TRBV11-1 CASSFTGGSYEQYF TGTGCCAGCAGCTTCACGGGTGGGTCCTACGAGCAGTACTTC
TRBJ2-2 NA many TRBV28 CASSLADYESGELFF TGTGCCAGCAGTTTGGCGGACTATGAATCCGGGGAGCTGTTTTTT
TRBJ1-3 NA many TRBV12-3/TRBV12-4 CAVNAAYGNTIYF TGTGCCGTAAATGCGGCGTACGGAAACACCATATATTTT
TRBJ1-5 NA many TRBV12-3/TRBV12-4 CASSVRTGHINQPQHF TGTGCCAGCAGTGTGCGAACGGGCCACATAAATCAGCCCCAGCATTTT
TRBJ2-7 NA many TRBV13 CASSRRGPHEQYF TGTGCCAGCAGCCGTCGAGGTCCGCACGAGCAGTACTTC
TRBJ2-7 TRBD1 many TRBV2 CASISDRESEQYF TGTGCCAGCATTTCGGACAGGGAAAGCGAGCAGTACTTC
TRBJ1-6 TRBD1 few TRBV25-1 CASSVGQGGSPLHF TGTGCCAGCAGTGTAGGACAGGGCGGTTCACCCCTCCACTTT
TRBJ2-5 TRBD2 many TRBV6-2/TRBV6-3 CASSPVGLAGAETQYF TGTGCCAGCAGTCCGGTAGGACTAGCGGGAGCAGAGACCCAGTACTTC
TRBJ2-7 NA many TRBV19 CASSSLPDYEQYF TGTGCCAGTAGTTCTCTACCTGACTACGAGCAGTACTTC
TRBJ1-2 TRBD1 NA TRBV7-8 CASSDPWTGGFGYTF TGTGCCAGCAGTGACCCTTGGACAGGGGGCTTTGGCTACACCTTC
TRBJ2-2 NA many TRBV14 CASSGPGWTGELFF TGTGCCAGCAGCGGTCCAGGCTGGACCGGGGAGCTGTTTTTT
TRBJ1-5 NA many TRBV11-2 CASSLDSGLSNQPQHF TGTGCCAGCAGCTTAGATTCAGGGCTTAGCAATCAGCCCCAGCATTTT
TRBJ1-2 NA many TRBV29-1 CSFRDNLNYGYTF TGCAGCTTCCGGGACAATCTGAACTATGGCTACACCTTC
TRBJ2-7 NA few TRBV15 CATSRQRGPYEQYF TGTGCCACCAGCCGCCAGAGGGGCCCCTACGAGCAGTACTTC
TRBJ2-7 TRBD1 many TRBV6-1 CASTPMGTGSYEQYF TGTGCCAGCACCCCGATGGGGACAGGGTCCTACGAGCAGTACTTC
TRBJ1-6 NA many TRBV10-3 CAISSSRDGNSPLHF TGTGCCATCAGTAGCTCGCGGGACGGGAATTCACCCCTCCACTTT
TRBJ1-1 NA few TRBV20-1 CSARGAPAGGTEAFF TGCAGTGCTAGAGGGGCCCCAGCGGGGGGGACTGAAGCTTTCTTT
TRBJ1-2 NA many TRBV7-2 CASRQGGSPNHGYTF TGTGCCAGCCGCCAAGGAGGATCACCTAACCATGGCTACACCTTC
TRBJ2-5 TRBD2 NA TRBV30 CAWRVAGGGTQYF TGTGCCTGGAGGGTAGCGGGAGGTGGAACCCAGTACTTC
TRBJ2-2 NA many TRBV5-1 CASSLEMGSAGELFF TGCGCCAGCAGCTTGGAGATGGGCTCCGCCGGGGAGCTGTTTTTT
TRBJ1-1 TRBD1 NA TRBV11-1 CATAGRDRAGDTEAFF TGTGCCACCGCCGGCCGGGACAGGGCTGGGGACACTGAAGCTTTCTTT
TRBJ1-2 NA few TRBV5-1 CASGLSQATNYGYTF TGCGCCAGCGGCTTGTCCCAGGCGACTAACTATGGCTACACCTTC
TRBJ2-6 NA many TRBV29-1 CSVEAVTVSGANVLTF TGCAGCGTTGAAGCCGTGACAGTCTCTGGGGCCAACGTCCTGACTTTC
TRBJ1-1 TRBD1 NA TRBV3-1 CASSYRDRGLNTEAFF TGTGCCAGCAGCTACCGGGACAGGGGGCTGAACACTGAAGCTTTCTTT
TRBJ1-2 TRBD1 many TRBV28 CASSSGDRLLYGYTF TGTGCCAGCAGTTCCGGGGACAGACTCCTCTATGGCTACACCTTC
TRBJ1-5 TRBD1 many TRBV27 CASSSTGTGGGQPQHF TGTGCCAGCAGTTCCACCGGGACAGGGGGCGGTCAGCCCCAGCATTTT
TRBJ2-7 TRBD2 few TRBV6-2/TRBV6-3 CASSQAPGLAAEQYF TGTGCCAGCAGCCAGGCACCGGGACTAGCAGCCGAGCAGTACTTC
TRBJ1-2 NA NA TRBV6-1 CASRHVTGTNYGYTF TGTGCCAGCAGACATGTAACAGGGACCAACTATGGCTACACCTTC
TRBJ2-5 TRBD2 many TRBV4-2 CASSQDRMTSGGQYQETQYF TGTGCCAGCAGCCAAGATAGGATGACTAGCGGGGGCCAATACCAAGAGACCCAGTACTTC
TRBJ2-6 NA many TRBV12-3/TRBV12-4 CASSFGVGANVLTF TGTGCCAGCAGTTTCGGGGTCGGGGCCAACGTCCTGACTTTC
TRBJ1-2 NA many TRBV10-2 CASSELGYYGYTF TGCGCCAGCAGTGAGTTGGGATACTATGGCTACACCTTC
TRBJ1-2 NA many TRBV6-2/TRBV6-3 CASSYSIVGRGRNYGYTF TGTGCCAGCAGTTACTCGATAGTTGGGCGGGGGAGGAACTATGGCTACACCTTC
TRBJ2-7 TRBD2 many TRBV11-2 CASSLPIAGASYEQYF TGTGCCAGCAGCCTACCCATAGCGGGTGCCTCCTACGAGCAGTACTTC
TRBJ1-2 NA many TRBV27 CASRREDYGYTF TGTGCCAGCCGCAGGGAAGACTATGGCTACACCTTC
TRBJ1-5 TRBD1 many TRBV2 CASRLTGVGNQPQHF TGTGCCAGCAGATTGACAGGGGTTGGCAATCAGCCCCAGCATTTT
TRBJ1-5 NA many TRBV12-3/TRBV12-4 CASSLSLFNQPQHF TGTGCCAGCAGTTTATCGCTTTTCAATCAGCCCCAGCATTTT
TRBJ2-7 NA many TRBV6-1 CASSPSGTPYEQYF TGTGCCAGCAGTCCCTCCGGGACCCCTTACGAGCAGTACTTC
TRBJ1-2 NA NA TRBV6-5 CASSYGRRGYDGYTF TGTGCCAGCAGTTACGGGAGGCGAGGGTATGATGGCTACACCTTC